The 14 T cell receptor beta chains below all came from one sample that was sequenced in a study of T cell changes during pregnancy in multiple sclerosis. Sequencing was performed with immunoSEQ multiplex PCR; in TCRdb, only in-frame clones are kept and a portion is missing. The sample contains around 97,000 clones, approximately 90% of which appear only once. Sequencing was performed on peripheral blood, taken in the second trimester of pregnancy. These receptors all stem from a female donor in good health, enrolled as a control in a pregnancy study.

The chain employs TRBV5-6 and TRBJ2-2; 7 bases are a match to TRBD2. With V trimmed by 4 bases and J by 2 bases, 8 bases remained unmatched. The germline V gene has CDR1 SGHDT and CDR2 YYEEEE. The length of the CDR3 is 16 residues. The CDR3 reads CASSLRETSNTGELFF. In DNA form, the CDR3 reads TGTGCCAGCAGCCTTCGAGAGACTAGCAACACCGGGGAGCTGTTTTTT.

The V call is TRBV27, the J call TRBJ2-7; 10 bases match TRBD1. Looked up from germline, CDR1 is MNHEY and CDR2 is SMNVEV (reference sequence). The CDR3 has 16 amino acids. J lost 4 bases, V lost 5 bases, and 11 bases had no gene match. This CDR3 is CASSLTRTGGQYEQYF. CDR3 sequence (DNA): TGTGCCAGCAGTCTTACCCGGACAGGGGGACAGTACGAGCAGTACTTC.

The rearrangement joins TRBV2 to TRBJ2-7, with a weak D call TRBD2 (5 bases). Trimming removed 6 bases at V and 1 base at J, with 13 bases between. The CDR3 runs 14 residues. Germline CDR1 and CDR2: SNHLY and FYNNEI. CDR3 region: CASSDGVGSYEQYF. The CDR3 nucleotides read TGTGCCAGCAGCGACGGGGTAGGATCCTACGAGCAGTACTTC.

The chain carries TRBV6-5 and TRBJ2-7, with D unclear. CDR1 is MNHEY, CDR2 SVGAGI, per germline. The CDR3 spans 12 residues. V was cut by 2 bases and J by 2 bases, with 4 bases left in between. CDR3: CASSYLPYEQYF. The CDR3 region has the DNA TGTGCCAGCAGTTACCTCCCCTACGAGCAGTACTTC.

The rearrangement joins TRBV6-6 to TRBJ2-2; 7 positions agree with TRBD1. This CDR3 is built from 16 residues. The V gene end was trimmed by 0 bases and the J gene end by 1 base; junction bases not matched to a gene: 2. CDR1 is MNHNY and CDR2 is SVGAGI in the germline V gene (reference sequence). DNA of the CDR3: TGTGCCAGCAGTTACTCGAACAGGGGGAACACCGGGGAGCTGTTTTTT. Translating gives CASSYSNRGNTGELFF.

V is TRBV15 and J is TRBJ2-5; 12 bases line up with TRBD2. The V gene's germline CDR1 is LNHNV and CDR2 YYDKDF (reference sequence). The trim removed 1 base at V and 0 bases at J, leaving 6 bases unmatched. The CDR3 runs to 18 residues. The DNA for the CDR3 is TGTGCCACCAGCAGAGGACTAGCGGGGGACCCGTACCAAGAGACCCAGTACTTC. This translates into CATSRGLAGDPYQETQYF.

The CDR3 nucleotides read TGTGCCACCAGCAGAACAGGGCCCTATGGCTACACCTTC. The encoded protein is CATSRTGPYGYTF. The gene calls are TRBV15 and TRBJ1-2; TRBD1 might be the D (6 bases). V shed 2 bases and J shed 4 bases, with 8 bases lying between them. This CDR3 is 13 amino acids long. Germline CDR1 reads LNHNV; CDR2 reads YYDKDF (reference sequence).

In DNA form, the CDR3 reads TGTGCCACCAGCAGAGATCAGAGGGGGGGAGAAGGCTACACCTTC. Protein sequence: CATSRDQRGGEGYTF. The chain carries TRBV15 and TRBJ1-2, with D maybe TRBD1 (6 bases). From germline, CDR1 is LNHNV and CDR2 YYDKDF (reference sequence). V gave up 0 bases and J gave up 8 bases, with 16 bases separating them. CDR3 length: 15 amino acids.

In DNA, the CDR3 is TGTGCCAGCAGCTCCCCCCGGGAGGGGCTGAGGATAACTAATGAAAAACTGTTTTTT. Amino acids: CASSSPREGLRITNEKLFF. The V gene is TRBV7-6, the J gene TRBJ1-4; perhaps TRBD1 as D (5 bases). V lost 4 bases and J lost 1, with 22 bases in between. There are 19 residues in the CDR3. Germline loops: CDR1 SGHVS, CDR2 FNYEAQ. The variable domain in full, with the rest retrieved from reference TRBV7-6 and TRBJ1-4, is GAGVSQSPRYKVTKRGQDVALRCDPISGHVSLYWYRQALGQGPEFLTYFNYEAQQDKSGLPNDRFSAERPEGSISTLTIQRTEQRDSAMYRCASSSPREGLRITNEKLFFGSGTQLSVL.

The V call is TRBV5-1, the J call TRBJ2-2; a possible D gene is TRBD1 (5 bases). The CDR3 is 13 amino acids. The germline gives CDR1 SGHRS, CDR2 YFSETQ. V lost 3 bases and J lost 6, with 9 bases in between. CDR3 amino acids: CASSSQGSGELFF. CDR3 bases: TGCGCCAGCAGCTCGCAGGGATCCGGGGAGCTGTTTTTT. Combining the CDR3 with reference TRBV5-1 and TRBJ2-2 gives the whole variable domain KAGVTQTPRYLIKTRGQQVTLSCSPISGHRSVSWYQQTPGQGLQFLFEYFSETQRNKGNFPGRFSGRQFSNSRSEMNVSTLELGDSALYLCASSSQGSGELFFGEGSRLTVL.

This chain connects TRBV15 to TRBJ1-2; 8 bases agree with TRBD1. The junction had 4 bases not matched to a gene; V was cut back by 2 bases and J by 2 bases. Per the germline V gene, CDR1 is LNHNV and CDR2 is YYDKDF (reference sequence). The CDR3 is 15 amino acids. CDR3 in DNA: TGTGCCACCAGCAGATTACAGGGGGTGAACTATGGCTACACCTTC. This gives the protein CATSRLQGVNYGYTF.

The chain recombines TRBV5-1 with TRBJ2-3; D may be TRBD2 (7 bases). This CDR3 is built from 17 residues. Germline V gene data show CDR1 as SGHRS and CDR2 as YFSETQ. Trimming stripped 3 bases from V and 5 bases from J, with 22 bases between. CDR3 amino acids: CASSSGQGGGVVDTQYF. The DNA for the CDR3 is TGCGCCAGCAGCTCGGGTCAAGGGGGGGGAGTAGTAGATACGCAGTATTTT.

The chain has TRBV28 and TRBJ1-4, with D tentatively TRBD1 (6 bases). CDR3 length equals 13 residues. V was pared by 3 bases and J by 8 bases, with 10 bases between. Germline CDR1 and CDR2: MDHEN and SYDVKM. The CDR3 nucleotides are TGTGCCAGCAGTTTGGGGACACGCGAAAAACTGTTTTTT. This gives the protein CASSLGTREKLFF.

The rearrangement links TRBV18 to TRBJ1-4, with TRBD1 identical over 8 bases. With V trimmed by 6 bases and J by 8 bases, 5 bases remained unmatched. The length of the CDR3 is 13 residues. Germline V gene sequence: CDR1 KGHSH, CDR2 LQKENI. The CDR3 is CASSPGGREKLFF. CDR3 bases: TGTGCCAGCTCCCCAGGGGGCAGGGAAAAACTGTTTTTT.